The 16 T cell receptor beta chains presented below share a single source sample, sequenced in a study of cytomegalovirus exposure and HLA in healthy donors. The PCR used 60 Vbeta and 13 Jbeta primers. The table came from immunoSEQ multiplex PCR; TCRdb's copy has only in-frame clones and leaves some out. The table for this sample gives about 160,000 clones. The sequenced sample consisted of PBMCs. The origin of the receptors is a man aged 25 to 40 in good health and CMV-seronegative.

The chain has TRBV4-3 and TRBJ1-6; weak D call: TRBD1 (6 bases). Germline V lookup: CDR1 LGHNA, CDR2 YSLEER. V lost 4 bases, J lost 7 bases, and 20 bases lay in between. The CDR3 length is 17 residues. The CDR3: CASSRVDFRTENSPLHF. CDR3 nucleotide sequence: TGCGCCAGCAGCCGAGTCGACTTTAGGACAGAGAATTCACCCCTCCACTTT.

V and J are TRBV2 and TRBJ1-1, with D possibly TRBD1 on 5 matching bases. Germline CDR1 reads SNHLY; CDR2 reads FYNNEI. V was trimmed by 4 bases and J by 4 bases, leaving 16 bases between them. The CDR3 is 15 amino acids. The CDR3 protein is CASSARDFETTEAFF. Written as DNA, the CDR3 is TGTGCCAGCAGTGCCCGGGACTTTGAGACCACTGAAGCTTTCTTT.

The CDR3 nucleotides read TGCGCCAGCAGCTTGGGACAGGGCGGGAGGTACGAGCAGTACTTC. As protein: CASSLGQGGRYEQYF. The chain uses TRBV5-1 and TRBJ2-7; D possibly corresponds to TRBD2 (8 bases). This CDR3 comprises 15 residues. CDR1 and CDR2 from the germline V gene are SGHRS and YFSETQ. The V gene lost 0 bases and the J gene lost 4 bases, with 14 bases spanning the gap.

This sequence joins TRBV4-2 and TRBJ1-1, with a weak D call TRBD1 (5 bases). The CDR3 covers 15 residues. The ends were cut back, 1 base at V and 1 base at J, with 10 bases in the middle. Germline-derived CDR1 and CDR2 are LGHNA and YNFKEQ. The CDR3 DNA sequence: TGTGCCAGCAGCCAAGTTTGGCAGGGGAACACTGAAGCTTTCTTT. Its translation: CASSQVWQGNTEAFF.

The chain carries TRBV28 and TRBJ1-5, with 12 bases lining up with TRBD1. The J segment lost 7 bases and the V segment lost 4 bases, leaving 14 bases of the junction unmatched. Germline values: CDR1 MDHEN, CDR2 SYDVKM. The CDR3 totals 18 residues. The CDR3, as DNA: TGTGCCAGCAGTTCTCCGGGACAGGGGGCATGGGACGAGCAGCCCCAGCATTTT. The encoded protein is CASSSPGQGAWDEQPQHF.

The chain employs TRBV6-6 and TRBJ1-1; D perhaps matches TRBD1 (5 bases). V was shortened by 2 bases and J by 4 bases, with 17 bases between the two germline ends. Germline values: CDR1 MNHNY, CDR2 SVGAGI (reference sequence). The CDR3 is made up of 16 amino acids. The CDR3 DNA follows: TGTGCCAGCAGTTACGTAGGACACGGTTTGGGCACTGAAGCTTTCTTT. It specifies CASSYVGHGLGTEAFF.

CDR3 DNA: TGCAGCGCCTCGAGAGGGGGCGACAATGGCTACACCTTC. The encoded protein is CSASRGGDNGYTF. This sequence joins TRBV29-1 and TRBJ1-2; 7 nucleotides align to TRBD1. Germline CDR1 and CDR2: SQVTM and ANQGSEA. The CDR3 loop spans 13 amino acids. Trimming took 7 bases from V and 6 from J; bases not matched to a gene: 11.

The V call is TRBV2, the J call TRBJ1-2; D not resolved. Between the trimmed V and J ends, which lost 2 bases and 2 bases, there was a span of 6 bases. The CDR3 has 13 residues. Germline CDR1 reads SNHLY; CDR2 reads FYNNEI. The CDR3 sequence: CASSEWQNYGYTF. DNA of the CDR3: TGTGCCAGCAGTGAATGGCAGAACTATGGCTACACCTTC.

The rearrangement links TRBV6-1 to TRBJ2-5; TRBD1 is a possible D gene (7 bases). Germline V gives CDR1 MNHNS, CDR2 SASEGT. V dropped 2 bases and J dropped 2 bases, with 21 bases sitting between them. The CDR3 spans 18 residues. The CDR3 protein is CASSEFGGFWDRQETQYF. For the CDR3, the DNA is TGTGCCAGCAGTGAATTTGGAGGGTTTTGGGACAGACAAGAGACCCAGTACTTC.

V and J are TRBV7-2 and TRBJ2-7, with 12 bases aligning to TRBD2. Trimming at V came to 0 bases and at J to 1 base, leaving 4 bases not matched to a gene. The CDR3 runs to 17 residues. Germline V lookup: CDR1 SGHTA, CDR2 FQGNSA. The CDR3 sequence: CASSLATTSGGSYEQYF. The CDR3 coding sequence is TGTGCCAGCAGCTTAGCGACGACTAGCGGGGGATCCTACGAGCAGTACTTC.

CDR3 amino acids: CASSLDQALDYGYTF. The CDR3 DNA sequence: TGTGCCAGCAGCTTGGACCAGGCCCTGGACTATGGCTACACCTTC. The chain joins TRBV5-4 to TRBJ1-2; no clear D. CDR3 length: 15 amino acids. Trimming left V 0 bases short and J 3 bases short, with 12 bases between. Germline V CDR1 and CDR2: SGHNT, YYREEE (reference sequence).

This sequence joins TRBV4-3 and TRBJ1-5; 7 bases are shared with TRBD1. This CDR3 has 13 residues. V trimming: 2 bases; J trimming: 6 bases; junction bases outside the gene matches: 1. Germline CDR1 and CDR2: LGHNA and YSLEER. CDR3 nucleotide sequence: TGCGCCAGCAGCCAAAACAGGGGTCAGCCCCAGCATTTT. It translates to CASSQNRGQPQHF.

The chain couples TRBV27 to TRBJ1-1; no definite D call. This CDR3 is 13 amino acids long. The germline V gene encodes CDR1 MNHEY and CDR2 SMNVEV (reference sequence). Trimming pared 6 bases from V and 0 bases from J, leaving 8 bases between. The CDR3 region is CASRRLLNTEAFF. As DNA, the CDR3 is TGTGCCAGCAGGAGACTCTTGAACACTGAAGCTTTCTTT.

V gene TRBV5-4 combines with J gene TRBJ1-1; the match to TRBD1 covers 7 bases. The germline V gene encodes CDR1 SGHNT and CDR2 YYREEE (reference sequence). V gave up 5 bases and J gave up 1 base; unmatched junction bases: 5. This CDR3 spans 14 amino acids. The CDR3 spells CASRGDRANTEAFF. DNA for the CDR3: TGTGCCAGCAGGGGCGACAGGGCGAACACTGAAGCTTTCTTT.

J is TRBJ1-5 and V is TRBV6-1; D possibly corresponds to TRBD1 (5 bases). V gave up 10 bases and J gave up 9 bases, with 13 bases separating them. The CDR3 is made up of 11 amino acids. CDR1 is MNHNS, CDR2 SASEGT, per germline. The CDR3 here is CATRGGGPQHF. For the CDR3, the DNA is TGTGCCACTCGGGGGGGAGGGCCCCAGCATTTT.

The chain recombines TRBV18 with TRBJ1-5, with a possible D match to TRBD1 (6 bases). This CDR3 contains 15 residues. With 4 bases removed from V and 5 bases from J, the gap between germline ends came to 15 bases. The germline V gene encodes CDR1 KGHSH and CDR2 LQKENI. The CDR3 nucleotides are TGTGCCAGCTCACAGGAACAGGGATCGCATCAGCCCCAGCATTTT. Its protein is CASSQEQGSHQPQHF.